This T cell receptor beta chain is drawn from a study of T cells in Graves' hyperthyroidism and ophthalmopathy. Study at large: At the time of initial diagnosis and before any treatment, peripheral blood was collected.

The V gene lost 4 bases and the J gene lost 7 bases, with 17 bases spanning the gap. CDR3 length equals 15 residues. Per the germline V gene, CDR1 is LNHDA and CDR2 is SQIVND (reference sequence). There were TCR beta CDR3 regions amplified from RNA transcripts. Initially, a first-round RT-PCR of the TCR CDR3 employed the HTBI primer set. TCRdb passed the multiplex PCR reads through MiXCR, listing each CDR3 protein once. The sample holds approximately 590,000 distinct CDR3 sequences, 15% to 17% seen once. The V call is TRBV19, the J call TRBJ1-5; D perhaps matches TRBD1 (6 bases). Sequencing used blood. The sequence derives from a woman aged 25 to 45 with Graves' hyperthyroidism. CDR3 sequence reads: CASSNQDRSGQPQHF. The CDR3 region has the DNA TGTGCCAGTAGTAACCAGGACAGAAGTGGACAGCCCCAGCATTTT.